This T cell receptor beta chain emerged from a study of regulatory T cells in long-lasting Graves disease. Time point given: newly diagnosed GD, antithyroid drugs for less than 3 months. The TCR library used RNA extracted from PBMCs. According to the study, TCR beta libraries were built with iRepertoire HTBI primers and CDR3-region Arm-PCR. TCRdb re-derived calls from the multiplex PCR reads in MiXCR, one entry per CDR3 protein. Counted here are 350,000 to 500,000 distinct CDR3 sequences, roughly 17% occurring once; the ten biggest clones make up about 25%. The CDR3 is 13 amino acids. Deletions cut 4 bases from V and 3 bases from J, with 9 bases between. Germline V gene data show CDR1 as KGHSH and CDR2 as LQKENI. In addition, the sample was reused for a study of T cells in Graves' hyperthyroidism and ophthalmopathy. That source reports: Most expanded thyroid clonotypes above 0.001 recurred in blood.

The TCR was taken from a woman aged 18 to 35 with Graves disease. The rearrangement links TRBV18 to TRBJ2-5; the D gene could be TRBD1 or TRBD2 (5 bases each). This sample comprised peripheral blood mononuclear cells (PBMCs), obtained at new diagnosis, from a patient treated with antithyroid drugs. The CDR3 reads CASSRDLEETQYF. The CDR3 DNA sequence: TGTGCCAGCTCACGGGACCTAGAAGAGACCCAGTACTTC.